This is a list of T cell receptor beta chains from one sample in a study of response to subunit inactivated influenza vaccine. Via MiXCR, TCRdb re-called the RT-PCR reads, giving one row per CDR3 protein. This table has 450,000 to 500,000 distinct CDR3 sequences, about a tenth appearing once. The sequenced sample was PBMCs from blood, obtained roughly 46 days after vaccination. The receptors originated from a man aged 45-60 years who received an inactivated influenza vaccine. The CDR3 runs from the conserved cysteine through the conserved F or W. Size is stated for part of the rows, as once, few or many counts, or as a class when the clone is expanded.

-,TRBV6-1,TRBJ2-2,CASSVVYKNTGELFF
many,TRBV12-3/TRBV12-4,TRBJ2-1,CASSRNAGGSFDEQFF
many,TRBV20-1,TRBJ2-2,CSAASLASGELFF
-,TRBV20-1,TRBJ2-3,CSARDHRVALSTDTQYF
many,TRBV9,TRBJ2-1,CASSVDVREAYNEQFF
-,TRBV20-1,TRBJ2-2,CSASGLYTGELFF
-,TRBV7-8,TRBJ2-2,CASRRTANTGELFF
many,TRBV7-6,TRBJ1-2,CASSLVQGDGYTF
few,TRBV20-1,TRBJ1-4,CSASRVTVRNEKLFF
-,TRBV4-2,TRBJ1-2,CASSQDWTGNYGYTF
few,TRBV24-1,TRBJ2-3,CATSRSDTQYF
-,TRBV5-6,TRBJ1-2,CASSLAGPAGYTF
-,TRBV28,TRBJ2-7,CASSLFGRDPSFEQYF
-,TRBV20-1,TRBJ1-3,CSARAQGHSGNTIYF
-,TRBV7-7,TRBJ2-2,CASSANPTGTAGELFF
many,TRBV5-5,TRBJ1-1,CASSLAPSRDEAFF
-,TRBV5-1,TRBJ2-1,CASSLAVGGNEQFF
few,TRBV9,TRBJ2-3,CASSGEHTSTDTQYF
-,TRBV3-1,TRBJ1-4,CASSQEADNEKLFF
-,TRBV7-9,TRBJ2-7,CASSLGGEGTFSYEQYF
many,TRBV5-1,TRBJ1-1,CASSQDGNEAFF
few,TRBV20-1,TRBJ2-1,CSASWRGGREQFF
many,TRBV12-3/TRBV12-4,TRBJ2-3,CASSFPRGSTDTQYF
-,TRBV20-1,TRBJ2-7,CSATQGPHYYEQYF
few,TRBV28,TRBJ2-2,CASSLLSRRELFF
few,TRBV5-5,TRBJ2-2,CASSFRGFPNTGELFF